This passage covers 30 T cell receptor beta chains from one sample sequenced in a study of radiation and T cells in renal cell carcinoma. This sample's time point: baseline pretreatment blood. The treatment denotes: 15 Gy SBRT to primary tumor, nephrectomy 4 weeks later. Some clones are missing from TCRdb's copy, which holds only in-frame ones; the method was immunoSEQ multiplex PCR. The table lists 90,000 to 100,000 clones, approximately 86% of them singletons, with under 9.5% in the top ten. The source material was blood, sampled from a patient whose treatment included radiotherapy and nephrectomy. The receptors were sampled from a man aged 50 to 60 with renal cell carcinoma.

The CDR3 is CASSSNQETQYF. CDR3 DNA: TGTGCCAGCAGCTCAAACCAAGAGACCCAGTACTTC. The chain joins TRBV5-6 to TRBJ2-5; D is unclear. Germline values: CDR1 SGHDT, CDR2 YYEEEE. The length of the CDR3 is 12 residues. V lost 3 bases and J 0 bases, leaving 3 bases between the germline ends.

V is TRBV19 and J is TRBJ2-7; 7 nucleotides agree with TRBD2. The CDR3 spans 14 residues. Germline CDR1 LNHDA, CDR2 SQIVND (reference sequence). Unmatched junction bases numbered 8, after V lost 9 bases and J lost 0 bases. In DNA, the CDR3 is TGTGCCAGCCGCCTACGCGGGAGCTCCTACGAGCAGTACTTC. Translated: CASRLRGSSYEQYF.

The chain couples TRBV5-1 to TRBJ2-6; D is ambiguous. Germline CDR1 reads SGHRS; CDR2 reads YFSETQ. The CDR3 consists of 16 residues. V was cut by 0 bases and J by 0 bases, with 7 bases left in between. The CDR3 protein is CASSLGLSSGANVLTF. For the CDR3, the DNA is TGCGCCAGCAGCTTGGGCCTAAGCTCTGGGGCCAACGTCCTGACTTTC.

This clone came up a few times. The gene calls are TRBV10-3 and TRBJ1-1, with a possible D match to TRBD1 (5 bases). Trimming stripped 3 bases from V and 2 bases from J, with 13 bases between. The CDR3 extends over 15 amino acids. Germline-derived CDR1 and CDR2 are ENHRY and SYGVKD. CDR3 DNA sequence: TGTGCCATCAGTGAAGGCTTGGGGCAAAACACTGAAGCTTTCTTT. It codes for CAISEGLGQNTEAFF.

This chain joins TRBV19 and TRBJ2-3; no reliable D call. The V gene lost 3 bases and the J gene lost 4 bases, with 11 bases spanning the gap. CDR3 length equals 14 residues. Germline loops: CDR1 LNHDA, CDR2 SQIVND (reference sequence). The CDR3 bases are TGTGCCAGTAGTATCTGGAGCGCCGCAGATACGCAGTATTTT. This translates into CASSIWSAADTQYF.

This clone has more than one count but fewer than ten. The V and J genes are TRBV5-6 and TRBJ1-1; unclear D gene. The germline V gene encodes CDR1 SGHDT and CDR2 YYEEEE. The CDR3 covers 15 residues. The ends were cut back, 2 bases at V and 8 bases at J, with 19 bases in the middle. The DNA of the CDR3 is TGTGCCAGCAGCTTTAGGAAAGGTCTGAGTGTAGAAGCTTTCTTT. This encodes CASSFRKGLSVEAFF.

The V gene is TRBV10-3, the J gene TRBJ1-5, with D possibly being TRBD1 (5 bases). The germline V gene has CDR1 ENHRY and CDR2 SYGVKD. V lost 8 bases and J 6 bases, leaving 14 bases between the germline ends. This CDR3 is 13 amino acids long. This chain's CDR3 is CAIRDVVGQPQHF. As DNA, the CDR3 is TGTGCCATCCGGGACGTCGTGGGTCAGCCCCAGCATTTT.

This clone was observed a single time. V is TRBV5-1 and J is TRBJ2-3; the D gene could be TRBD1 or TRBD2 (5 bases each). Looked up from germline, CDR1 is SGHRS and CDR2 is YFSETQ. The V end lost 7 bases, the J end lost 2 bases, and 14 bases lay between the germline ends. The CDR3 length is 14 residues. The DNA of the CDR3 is TGCGCCAGCCAGACGGGACGGATCACAGATACGCAGTATTTT. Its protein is CASQTGRITDTQYF.

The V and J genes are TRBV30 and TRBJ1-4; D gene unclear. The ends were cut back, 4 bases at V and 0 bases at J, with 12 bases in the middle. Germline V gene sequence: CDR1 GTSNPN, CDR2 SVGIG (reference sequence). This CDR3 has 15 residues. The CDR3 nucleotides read TGTGCCTGGAACCCGGGAGGTGCAACTAATGAAAAACTGTTTTTT. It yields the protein CAWNPGGATNEKLFF. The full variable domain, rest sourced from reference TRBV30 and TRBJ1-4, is SQTIHQWPATLVQPVGSPLSLECTVEGTSNPNLYWYRQAAGRGLQLLFYSVGIGQISSEVPQNLSASRPQDRQFILSSKKLLLSDSGFYLCAWNPGGATNEKLFFGSGTQLSVL.

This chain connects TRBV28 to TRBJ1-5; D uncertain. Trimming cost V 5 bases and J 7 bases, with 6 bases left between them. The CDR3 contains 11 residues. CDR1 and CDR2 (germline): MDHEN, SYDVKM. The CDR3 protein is CASSRYQPQHF. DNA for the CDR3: TGTGCCAGCAGTCGATACCAGCCCCAGCATTTT.

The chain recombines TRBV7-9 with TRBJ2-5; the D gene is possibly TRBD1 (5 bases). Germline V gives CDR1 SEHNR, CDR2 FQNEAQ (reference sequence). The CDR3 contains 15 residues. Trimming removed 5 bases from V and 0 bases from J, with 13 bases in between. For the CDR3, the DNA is TGTGCCAGCAGCGAAGGCGCCAGGGACCAAGAGACCCAGTACTTC. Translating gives CASSEGARDQETQYF.

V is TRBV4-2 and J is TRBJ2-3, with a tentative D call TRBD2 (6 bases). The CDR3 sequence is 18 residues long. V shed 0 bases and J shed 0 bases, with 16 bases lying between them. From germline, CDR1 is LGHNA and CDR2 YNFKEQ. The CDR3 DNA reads TGTGCCAGCAGCCAAGATGTACGACGGCGGGATAGCACAGATACGCAGTATTTT. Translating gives CASSQDVRRRDSTDTQYF.

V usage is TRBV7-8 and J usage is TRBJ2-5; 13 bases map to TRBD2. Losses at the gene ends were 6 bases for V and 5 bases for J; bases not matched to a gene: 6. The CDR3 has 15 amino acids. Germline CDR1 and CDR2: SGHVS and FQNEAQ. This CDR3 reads CASRPGLAGSETQYF. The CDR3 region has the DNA TGTGCCAGCAGACCGGGACTAGCGGGATCGGAGACCCAGTACTTC. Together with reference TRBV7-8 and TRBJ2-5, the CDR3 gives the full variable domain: GAGVSQSPRYKVAKRGQDVALRCDPISGHVSLFWYQQALGQGPEFLTYFQNEAQLDKSGLPSDRFFAERPEGSVSTLKIQRTQQEDSAVYLCASRPGLAGSETQYFGPGTRLLVL.

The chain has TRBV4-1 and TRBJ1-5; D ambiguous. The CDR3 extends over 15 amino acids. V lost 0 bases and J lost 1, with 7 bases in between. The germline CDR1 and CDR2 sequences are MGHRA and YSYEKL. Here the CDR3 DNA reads TGCGCCAGCAGCCAAGAGTGGGGAAGCAATCAGCCCCAGCATTTT. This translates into CASSQEWGSNQPQHF.

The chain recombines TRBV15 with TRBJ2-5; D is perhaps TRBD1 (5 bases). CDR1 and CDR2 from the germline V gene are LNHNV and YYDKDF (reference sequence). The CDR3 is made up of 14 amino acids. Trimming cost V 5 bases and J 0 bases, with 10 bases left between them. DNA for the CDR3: TGTGCCACCAGCCGTCAGGGTAACCAAGAGACCCAGTACTTC. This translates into CATSRQGNQETQYF.

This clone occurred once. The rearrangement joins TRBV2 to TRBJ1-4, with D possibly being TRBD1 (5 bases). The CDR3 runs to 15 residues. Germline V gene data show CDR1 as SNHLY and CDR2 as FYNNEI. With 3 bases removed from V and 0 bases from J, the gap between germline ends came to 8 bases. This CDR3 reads CASSEAGTTNEKLFF. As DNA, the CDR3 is TGTGCCAGCAGTGAGGCAGGGACAACTAATGAAAAACTGTTTTTT.

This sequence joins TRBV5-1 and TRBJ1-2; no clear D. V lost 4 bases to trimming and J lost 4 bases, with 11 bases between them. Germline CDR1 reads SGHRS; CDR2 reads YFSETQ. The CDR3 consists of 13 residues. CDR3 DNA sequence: TGCGCCAGCAGCACCGACGGTTTCTATGGCTACACCTTC. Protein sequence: CASSTDGFYGYTF.

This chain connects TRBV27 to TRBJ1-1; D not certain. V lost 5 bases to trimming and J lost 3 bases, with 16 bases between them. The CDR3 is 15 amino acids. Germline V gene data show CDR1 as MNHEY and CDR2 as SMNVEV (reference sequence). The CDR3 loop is CASSKKITGYTEAFF. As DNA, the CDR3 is TGTGCCAGCAGTAAAAAGATTACCGGTTACACTGAAGCTTTCTTT.

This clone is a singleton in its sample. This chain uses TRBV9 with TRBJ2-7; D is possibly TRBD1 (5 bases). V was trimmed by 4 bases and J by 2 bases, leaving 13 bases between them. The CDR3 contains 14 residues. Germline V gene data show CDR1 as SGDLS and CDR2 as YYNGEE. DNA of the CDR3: TGTGCCAGCAGCCCCCACCCAGGGACCTACGAGCAGTACTTC. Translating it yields CASSPHPGTYEQYF.

The CDR3 reads CASSSPAGLVYEQYF. CDR3 nucleotides: TGTGCCAGCAGCTCACCAGCGGGACTAGTCTACGAGCAGTACTTC. J is TRBJ2-7 and V is TRBV7-9; the match to TRBD2 covers 8 bases. Germline V gene data show CDR1 as SEHNR and CDR2 as FQNEAQ (reference sequence). V was clipped by 4 bases and J by 3 bases; unmatched bases: 8. The CDR3 consists of 15 residues. Supplemented by reference TRBV7-9 and TRBJ2-7, the full variable domain reads DTGVSQNPRHKITKRGQNVTFRCDPISEHNRLYWYRQTLGQGPEFLTYFQNEAQLEKSRLLSDRFSAERPKGSFSTLEIQRTEQGDSAMYLCASSSPAGLVYEQYFGPGTRLTVT.

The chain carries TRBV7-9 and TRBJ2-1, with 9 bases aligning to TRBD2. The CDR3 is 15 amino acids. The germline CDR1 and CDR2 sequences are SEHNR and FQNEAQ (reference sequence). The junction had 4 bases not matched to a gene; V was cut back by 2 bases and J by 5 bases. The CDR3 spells CASSLRLAVNNEQFF. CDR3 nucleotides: TGTGCCAGCAGCTTACGACTAGCGGTGAACAATGAGCAGTTCTTC.

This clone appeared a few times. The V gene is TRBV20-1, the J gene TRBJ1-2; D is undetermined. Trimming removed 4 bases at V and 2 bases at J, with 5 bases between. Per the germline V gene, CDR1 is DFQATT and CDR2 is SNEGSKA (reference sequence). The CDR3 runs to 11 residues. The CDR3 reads CSAILNYGYTF. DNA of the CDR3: TGCAGTGCTATTCTGAACTATGGCTACACCTTC.

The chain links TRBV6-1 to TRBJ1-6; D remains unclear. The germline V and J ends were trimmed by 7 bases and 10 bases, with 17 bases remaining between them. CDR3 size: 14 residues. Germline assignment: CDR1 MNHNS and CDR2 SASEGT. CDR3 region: CASIELAVGSPLHF. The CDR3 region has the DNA TGTGCCAGCATCGAGTTGGCCGTCGGATCACCCCTCCACTTT.

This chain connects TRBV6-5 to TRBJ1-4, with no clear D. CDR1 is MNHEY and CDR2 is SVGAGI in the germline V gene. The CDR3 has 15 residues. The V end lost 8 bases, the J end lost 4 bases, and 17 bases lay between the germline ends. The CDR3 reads CASREDGTYNEKLFF. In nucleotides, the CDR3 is TGTGCCAGCCGAGAAGACGGAACCTATAATGAAAAACTGTTTTTT.

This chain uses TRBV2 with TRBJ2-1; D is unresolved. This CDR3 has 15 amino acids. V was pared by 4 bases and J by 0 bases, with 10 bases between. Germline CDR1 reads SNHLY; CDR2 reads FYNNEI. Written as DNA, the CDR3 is TGTGCCAGCAGTGCCATCGACCGCTCCTACAATGAGCAGTTCTTC. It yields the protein CASSAIDRSYNEQFF.

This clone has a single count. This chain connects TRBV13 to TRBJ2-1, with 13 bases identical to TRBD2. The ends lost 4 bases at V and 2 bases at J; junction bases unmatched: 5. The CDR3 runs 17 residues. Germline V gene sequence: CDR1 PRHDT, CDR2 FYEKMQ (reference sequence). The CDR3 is CASSSGLAGVPYNEQFF. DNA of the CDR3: TGTGCCAGCAGCTCCGGACTAGCGGGAGTCCCCTACAATGAGCAGTTCTTC.

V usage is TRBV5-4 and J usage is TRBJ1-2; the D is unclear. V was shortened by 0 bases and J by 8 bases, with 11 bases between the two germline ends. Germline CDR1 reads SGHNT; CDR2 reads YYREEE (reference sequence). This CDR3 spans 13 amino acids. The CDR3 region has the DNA TGTGCCAGCAGCTTGGCAGGCGCGGGAGGCTACACCTTC. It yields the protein CASSLAGAGGYTF. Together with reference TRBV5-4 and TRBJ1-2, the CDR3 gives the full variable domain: ETGVTQSPTHLIKTRGQQVTLRCSSQSGHNTVSWYQQALGQGPQFIFQYYREEENGRGNFPPRFSGLQFPNYSSELNVNALELDDSALYLCASSLAGAGGYTFGSGTRLTVV.

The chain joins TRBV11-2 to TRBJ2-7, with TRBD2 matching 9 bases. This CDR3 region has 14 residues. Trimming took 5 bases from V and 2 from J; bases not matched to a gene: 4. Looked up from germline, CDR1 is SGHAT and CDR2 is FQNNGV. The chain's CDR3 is CASSRTSVTYEQYF. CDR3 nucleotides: TGTGCCAGCAGCCGGACTAGCGTAACCTACGAGCAGTACTTC.

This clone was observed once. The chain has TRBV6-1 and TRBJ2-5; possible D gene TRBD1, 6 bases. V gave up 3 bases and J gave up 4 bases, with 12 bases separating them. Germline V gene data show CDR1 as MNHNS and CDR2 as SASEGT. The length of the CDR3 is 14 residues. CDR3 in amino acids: CASSEGRGRETQYF. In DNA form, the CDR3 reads TGTGCCAGCAGTGAGGGAAGGGGGAGAGAGACCCAGTACTTC.

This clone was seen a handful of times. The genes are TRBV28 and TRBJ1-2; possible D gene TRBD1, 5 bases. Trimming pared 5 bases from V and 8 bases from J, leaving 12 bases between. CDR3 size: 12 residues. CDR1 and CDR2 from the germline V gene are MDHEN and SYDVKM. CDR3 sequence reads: CASSPRDDGYTF. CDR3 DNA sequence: TGTGCCAGCAGTCCCCGGGACGACGGCTACACCTTC.